This is a list of T cell receptor beta chains from one sample in a study of response to subunit inactivated influenza vaccine. Using its own MiXCR run on the RT-PCR reads, TCRdb lists one record per CDR3 protein. The table has roughly 500,000 distinct CDR3 sequences, around 25% seen once. Sequenced material: CD4+ T cells sorted from PBMCs, taken less than 6 days after vaccination. Receptor source: a man in his fifties or sixties who received an inactivated influenza vaccine. CDR3s include the opening cysteine and the closing phenylalanine or tryptophan. A D gene is named only where the DNA matches it firmly. Clone size is stated in some rows and not others, as once, few, many or a class when expanded.

CDR3: CASSKQMNTGELFF
DNA: TGTGCCAGTAGTAAACAGATGAACACCGGGGAGCTGTTTTTT
D: .
J: TRBJ2-2
V: TRBV19
size: .

CDR3: CASSLESNTGELFF
DNA: TGTGCCAGCAGCCTAGAATCGAACACCGGGGAGCTGTTTTTT
D: .
J: TRBJ2-2
V: TRBV3-1
size: once

CDR3: CASSQTSPQETQYF
DNA: TGTGCCAGCAGCCAGACTAGTCCCCAAGAGACCCAGTACTTC
D: .
J: TRBJ2-5
V: TRBV7-2
size: few

CDR3: CASSPGLAGIGAQETQYF
DNA: TGTGCCAGCTCACCGGGACTAGCGGGGATCGGCGCTCAGGAGACCCAGTACTTC
D: TRBD2
J: TRBJ2-5
V: TRBV18
size: .

CDR3: CSAILSGPDTQYF
DNA: TGCAGTGCTATTTTATCCGGGCCAGATACGCAGTATTTT
D: .
J: TRBJ2-3
V: TRBV20-1
size: .

CDR3: CASANTGTSGDPAKNIQYF
DNA: TGTGCCAGCGCTAATACCGGGACTAGCGGGGACCCAGCCAAAAACATTCAGTACTTC
D: TRBD2
J: TRBJ2-4
V: TRBV6-1
size: .

CDR3: CSARHSNQPQHF
DNA: TGCAGCGCCCGGCATAGCAATCAGCCCCAGCATTTT
D: .
J: TRBJ1-5
V: TRBV20-1
size: .

CDR3: CASSYSIGSNHYGYTF
DNA: TGTGCCAGCAGTTACTCGATTGGGTCGAACCATTATGGCTACACCTTC
D: .
J: TRBJ1-2
V: TRBV6-2/TRBV6-3
size: .

CDR3: CASSLGRTRGLFF
DNA: TGTGCCAGCAGTTTAGGCCGGACGAGAGGGCTGTTTTTT
D: .
J: TRBJ1-4
V: TRBV12-3/TRBV12-4
size: .

CDR3: CASSQKTSNEQFF
DNA: TGTGCCAGCAGCCAAAAGACTAGCAATGAGCAGTTCTTC
D: .
J: TRBJ2-1
V: TRBV3-1
size: .

CDR3: CASRATGLNSPLHF
DNA: TGTGCCAGCCGAGCTACAGGGTTAAATTCACCCCTCCACTTT
D: .
J: TRBJ1-6
V: TRBV12-3/TRBV12-4
size: few

CDR3: CASSQDFGPHINTQYF
DNA: TGTGCCAGCAGCCAAGATTTCGGTCCCCACATAAATACGCAGTATTTT
D: .
J: TRBJ2-3
V: TRBV4-2
size: .

CDR3: CAISEYTGRAPDYEQYF
DNA: TGTGCCATCAGTGAGTATACGGGAAGGGCGCCGGACTACGAGCAGTACTTC
D: .
J: TRBJ2-7
V: TRBV10-3
size: few

CDR3: CASAPSGSYNEQFF
DNA: TGTGCCAGCGCACCTAGCGGGTCCTACAATGAGCAGTTCTTC
D: TRBD2
J: TRBJ2-1
V: TRBV6-1
size: few

CDR3: CATSRDKGQNEKLFF
DNA: TGTGCCACCAGCAGAGATAAGGGACAGAATGAAAAACTGTTTTTT
D: TRBD1
J: TRBJ1-4
V: TRBV15
size: many

CDR3: CASSQDIGPGELFF
DNA: TGCGCCAGCAGCCAAGATATCGGGCCCGGGGAGCTGTTTTTT
D: .
J: TRBJ2-2
V: TRBV4-3
size: few

CDR3: CASSFGGGTNIQYF
DNA: TGTGCCAGCAGCTTTGGGGGGGGGACAAACATTCAGTACTTC
D: TRBD2
J: TRBJ2-4
V: TRBV7-2
size: .

CDR3: CASGTGDRMNTEAFF
DNA: TGCGCCAGCGGGACAGGGGACCGTATGAACACTGAAGCTTTCTTT
D: TRBD1
J: TRBJ1-1
V: TRBV5-1
size: few

CDR3: CASSSEGGQPQHF
DNA: TGTGCCAGCAGCTCAGAAGGGGGGCAGCCCCAGCATTTT
D: .
J: TRBJ1-5
V: TRBV5-4
size: few

CDR3: CASSLLQGGGYTF
DNA: TGTGCCAGCAGCCTTCTTCAGGGGGGCGGCTACACCTTC
D: TRBD1
J: TRBJ1-2
V: TRBV5-5
size: few

CDR3: CASSLGEATEAFF
DNA: TGTGCCAGCAGCTTGGGAGAGGCCACTGAAGCTTTCTTT
D: .
J: TRBJ1-1
V: TRBV11-2
size: .

CDR3: CASSQQSRTEAFF
DNA: TGTGCCAGCAGCCAACAGTCGAGGACTGAAGCTTTCTTT
D: .
J: TRBJ1-1
V: TRBV14
size: few

CDR3: CSARANGNEQYF
DNA: TGCAGTGCTAGAGCTAATGGGAACGAGCAGTACTTC
D: .
J: TRBJ2-7
V: TRBV20-1
size: few

CDR3: CSARDGGVGVFF
DNA: TGCAGTGCTAGAGATGGAGGGGTCGGGGTTTTCTTC
D: .
J: TRBJ2-1
V: TRBV20-1
size: .

CDR3: CSASRTHGETQYF
DNA: TGCAGTGCTAGTAGGACCCACGGGGAGACCCAGTACTTC
D: .
J: TRBJ2-5
V: TRBV20-1
size: few

CDR3: CASSTWTGAYEQYF
DNA: TGCGCCAGCAGCACCTGGACGGGAGCCTACGAGCAGTACTTC
D: .
J: TRBJ2-7
V: TRBV5-1
size: .

CDR3: CASRQGLQETQYF
DNA: TGCGCCAGCAGACAGGGCCTCCAAGAGACCCAGTACTTC
D: .
J: TRBJ2-5
V: TRBV5-1
size: many

CDR3: CSVEPNGGNYGYTF
DNA: TGCAGCGTTGAACCCAACGGGGGGAACTATGGCTACACCTTC
D: .
J: TRBJ1-2
V: TRBV29-1
size: .

CDR3: CATRMWGDDYGYTF
DNA: TGTGCCACAAGAATGTGGGGAGACGACTATGGCTACACCTTC
D: .
J: TRBJ1-2
V: TRBV28
size: .

CDR3: CASSFYREGNEQFF
DNA: TGTGCCAGCAGCTTCTACAGGGAAGGCAATGAGCAGTTCTTC
D: .
J: TRBJ2-1
V: TRBV7-2
size: .